The rows below give T cell receptor beta chains drawn from one sample of a study of OX40 agonist ivuxolimab in advanced cancers. This table comes from immunoSEQ multiplex PCR, and its TCRdb copy is limited to in-frame clones, with some not included. The table includes some 86,000 clones, more than 85% detected once. The source material was CD4+ or CD8+ T cells sorted from blood, sampled in a trial of the OX40 agonist ivuxolimab. Source of these receptors: an adult with an advanced solid tumor such as melanoma, head and neck, liver or kidney cancer. The CDR3 runs from the conserved cysteine through the conserved F or W.

v_gene: TRBV6-1
j_gene: TRBJ2-1
CDR3aa: CASSEAGTVTYNEQFF

v_gene: TRBV9
j_gene: TRBJ2-1
CDR3aa: CASSPRGGGSFDNEQFF

v_gene: TRBV29-1
j_gene: TRBJ1-1
CDR3aa: CSVGRGATEAFF

v_gene: TRBV7-9
j_gene: TRBJ2-1
CDR3aa: CASSHGTYNNEQFF

v_gene: TRBV30
j_gene: TRBJ1-5
CDR3aa: CAWSRTSGPQHF

v_gene: TRBV19
j_gene: TRBJ1-5
CDR3aa: CASSGTFGGNQPQHF

v_gene: TRBV10-3
j_gene: TRBJ2-1
CDR3aa: CATSGQDAYNEQFF

v_gene: TRBV19
j_gene: TRBJ1-4
CDR3aa: CASTARVTNEKLFF

v_gene: TRBV6-5
j_gene: TRBJ2-7
CDR3aa: CASRSPRAGGHEQYF

v_gene: TRBV14
j_gene: TRBJ2-7
CDR3aa: CASSQALHEQYF

v_gene: TRBV28
j_gene: TRBJ2-5
CDR3aa: CASSLFQRGTETQYF

v_gene: TRBV5-5
j_gene: TRBJ1-5
CDR3aa: CASSLRVTISNQPQHF

v_gene: TRBV2
j_gene: TRBJ2-5
CDR3aa: CASSDWSEQETQYF

v_gene: TRBV5-4
j_gene: TRBJ2-2
CDR3aa: CASSLTGFGELFF

v_gene: TRBV9
j_gene: TRBJ1-4
CDR3aa: CASSRDGQHEKLFF

v_gene: TRBV29-1
j_gene: TRBJ1-2
CDR3aa: CSVVTRTYGYTF

v_gene: TRBV28
j_gene: TRBJ1-2
CDR3aa: CASREDLTDFYGYTF

v_gene: TRBV7-3
j_gene: TRBJ2-2
CDR3aa: CASRGPGQGELFF

v_gene: TRBV11-3
j_gene: TRBJ2-7
CDR3aa: CASSLAGTGVNEQYF

v_gene: TRBV5-1
j_gene: TRBJ1-5
CDR3aa: CARLCQYQPQHF

v_gene: TRBV5-4
j_gene: TRBJ2-7
CDR3aa: CASSQPSGSYEQYF

v_gene: TRBV19
j_gene: TRBJ1-1
CDR3aa: CASSIPGAGGTEAFF

v_gene: TRBV2
j_gene: TRBJ2-5
CDR3aa: CASSEEGRQETQYF

v_gene: TRBV30
j_gene: TRBJ1-1
CDR3aa: CAWGGFTEAFF

v_gene: TRBV5-4
j_gene: TRBJ2-7
CDR3aa: CASSVGGISYEQYF

v_gene: TRBV6-5
j_gene: TRBJ1-3
CDR3aa: CASIATVSPGNTIYF

v_gene: TRBV2
j_gene: TRBJ2-2
CDR3aa: CASSEEFGRSGELFF

v_gene: TRBV5-1
j_gene: TRBJ2-5
CDR3aa: CASQRTSGFQETQYF

v_gene: TRBV5-4
j_gene: TRBJ2-1
CDR3aa: CASSRGTSGKEGEQFF